This TCR beta chain was sequenced in a study of blood T cell repertoires in COVID-19. Method: immunoSEQ multiplex PCR; TCRdb's copy keeps in-frame clones and lacks some. In the table there are roughly 260,000 clones, more than 70% of which are singletons. Enrolled during active infection, Seattle patients were then followed longitudinally. Material for sequencing was peripheral blood. This clonotype was obtained from a woman aged 25 to 39 with COVID-19, enrolled during active disease.

The CDR3 loop reads CSFRQGLYYGYTF. The CDR3 DNA sequence: TGCAGCTTCCGGCAGGGGCTTTACTATGGCTACACCTTC. The rearrangement uses TRBV29-1 and TRBJ1-2; D perhaps matches TRBD1 (6 bases). CDR3 size: 13 residues. Germline V gene data show CDR1 as SQVTM and CDR2 as ANQGSEA. V lost 8 bases and J 3 bases, leaving 16 bases between the germline ends.